This record covers a single TCR beta chain. The data are from a study of blood T cell repertoires in COVID-19. V shed 1 base and J 5 bases; nucleotides not matched to a gene: 17. The CDR3 is made up of 19 amino acids. Germline lookup yields CDR1 LGHDT and CDR2 YNNKEL (reference sequence). The table came from immunoSEQ multiplex PCR; TCRdb's copy has only in-frame clones and leaves some out. The table records roughly 120,000 clones, about 85% of them present only once. The TCR comes from an elderly woman with COVID-19, enrolled during active disease. Sequencing was carried out using peripheral blood. V is TRBV3-1 (or the pseudogene TRBV3-2) and J is TRBJ1-3; 7 nucleotides agree with TRBD1. This CDR3 is CASSQVHLGTTGQRNTIYF. The CDR3 DNA sequence: TGTGCCAGCAGCCAAGTCCATCTGGGGACCACGGGACAGAGAAACACCATATATTTT.